This T cell receptor (beta chain) was captured by sequencing in a study of T-cell memory formation after mild COVID-19. Study observations and caveats: Pre-infection memory showed some responding clones, and this suggested that cross-reactive memory joined. Mostly located in CM and EM were contracting CD4+ clones, with contracting CD8+ clones located in EMRA.

Using its own MiXCR run on the 5' RACE reads, TCRdb lists one record per CDR3 protein. The sample includes around 450,000 distinct CDR3 sequences, approximately 25% of them seen just once. The CDR3 spans 18 residues. Germline CDR1 reads MNHEY; CDR2 reads SVGAGI. V dropped 4 bases and J dropped 1 base, with 23 bases sitting between them. With respect to this clonotype: The antigen is unknown.

The rearrangement links TRBV6-5 to TRBJ2-7; tentatively, D is TRBD1 or TRBD2 (5 bases each). The source material was PBMCs or a T cell subset sorted from them (not recorded which). The clonotype originates from an adult woman who had mild COVID-19 (a few samples of this study predate the infection). Cell type and time point are not known. CDR3 sequence reads: CASSSTLSTDGASYEQYF. Written as DNA, the CDR3 is TGTGCCAGCAGTTCCACGCTGTCGACCGACGGGGCTTCCTACGAGCAGTACTTC.